Presented here are 32 T cell receptor beta chains from one specimen sequenced in a study of shared clonotypes between healthy human individuals. The table came from immunoSEQ multiplex PCR; TCRdb's copy has only in-frame clones and leaves some out. The repertoire holds about 110,000 clones, with around 65% as singletons. The sequenced sample consisted of memory CD8+ T cells sorted from blood. Subset meaning: CD45RO+ cells pooled with CCR7-negative TemRA cells. These receptors were collected from a woman in her twenties or thirties in good health.

The chain links TRBV11-1 to TRBJ2-1, with 10 bases identical to TRBD2. The germline gives CDR1 SGHAT, CDR2 FQDESV (reference sequence). With 2 bases clipped from V and 7 bases from J, the junction kept 5 bases outside the gene matches. The CDR3 loop spans 15 amino acids. CDR3 in amino acids: CASSLPSGGLNEQFF. For the CDR3, the DNA is TGTGCCAGCAGCTTACCTAGCGGGGGACTTAATGAGCAGTTCTTC.

CDR3 coding DNA: TGTGCCAGCAGTTACTCGATAACCACCGGGGAGCTGTTTTTT. Its protein is CASSYSITTGELFF. The chain joins TRBV6-5 to TRBJ2-2; D ambiguous. This CDR3 is 14 amino acids long. Trimming cost V 0 bases and J 4 bases, with 6 bases left between them. Germline CDR1 MNHEY, CDR2 SVGAGI.

This clone was counted ten times or more. This sequence joins TRBV6-4 and TRBJ2-6; D remains unclear. V was cut by 0 bases and J by 0 bases, with 6 bases left in between. The CDR3 runs 16 residues. From germline, CDR1 is MRHNA and CDR2 SNTAGT. Here the CDR3 reads CASSDSRSSGANVLTF. CDR3 in DNA: TGTGCCAGCAGTGACTCCCGGAGCTCTGGGGCCAACGTCCTGACTTTC.

The table lists this clone with a count of one. J is TRBJ1-5 and V is TRBV13, with D hard to call. Germline V gene sequence: CDR1 PRHDT, CDR2 FYEKMQ (reference sequence). Trimming shortened V by 0 bases and J by 3 bases, and 6 bases separated the two germline ends. This CDR3 has 14 amino acids. CDR3 sequence: CASSLGQPNQPQHF. Here the CDR3 DNA reads TGTGCCAGCAGCTTAGGACAGCCCAATCAGCCCCAGCATTTT.

A few counts support this clone. The CDR3 sequence is CATSRVPGWIEGYTF. The CDR3 DNA reads as TGTGCCACCAGCAGAGTTCCAGGGTGGATAGAGGGCTACACCTTC. The gene calls are TRBV15 and TRBJ1-2, with a possible D match to TRBD1 (5 bases). CDR3 size: 15 residues. Trimming pared 1 base from V and 8 bases from J, leaving 17 bases between. Germline V CDR1 and CDR2: LNHNV, YYDKDF (reference sequence). Full variable domain (outside the CDR3, taken from reference TRBV15 and TRBJ1-2): DAMVIQNPRYQVTQFGKPVTLSCSQTLNHNVMYWYQQKSSQAPKLLFHYYDKDFNNEADTPDNFQSRRPNTSFCFLDIRSPGLGDTAMYLCATSRVPGWIEGYTFGSGTRLTVV.

This clone was seen a few times. The gene calls are TRBV6-1 and TRBJ1-1, with TRBD1 matching over 8 bases. J was trimmed by 4 bases and V by 4 bases; bases with no gene match: 2. Per germline, CDR1 MNHNS and CDR2 SASEGT. The length of the CDR3 is 13 residues. The CDR3 sequence: CASSATGVTEAFF. CDR3 coding DNA: TGTGCCAGCAGTGCGACAGGGGTCACTGAAGCTTTCTTT.

The gene calls are TRBV7-5 and TRBJ2-5; TRBD1 is taken as the D call from the table, unchecked against the DNA. The last part of the DNA fits TRBJ2-7 better; the J call may be wrong. TRBV7-5 is a pseudogene segment. The length of the CDR3 is 15 residues. The CDR3 DNA sequence: TGTGCCAGCAGCTTATATCAGGGTTCCTCCTACGAGCAGTACTTC. Translated: CASSLYQGSSYEQYF.

The V call is TRBV6-1, the J call TRBJ1-1; a weak D match, TRBD1 (5 bases). V lost 2 bases and J 7 bases, leaving 14 bases between the germline ends. The CDR3 loop spans 14 amino acids. The germline V gene encodes CDR1 MNHNS and CDR2 SASEGT. The DNA of the CDR3 is TGTGCCAGCAGTGAATCTCAGGGAGGTCTTGAAGCTTTCTTT. Amino acids: CASSESQGGLEAFF.

The chain uses TRBV29-1 and TRBJ1-1, with TRBD1 as a possible D gene (6 bases). The CDR3 sequence is 12 residues long. Germline V CDR1 and CDR2: SQVTM, ANQGSEA. Trimming took 4 bases from V and 3 from J, leaving 9 bases between them. The CDR3 nucleotides read TGCAGCGTTGCAGGGGTAGACACTGAAGCTTTCTTT. Translated, it gives CSVAGVDTEAFF. The complete variable domain, with remaining parts taken from reference TRBV29-1 and TRBJ1-1, reads SAVISQKPSRDICQRGTSLTIQCQVDSQVTMMFWYRQQPGQSLTLIATANQGSEATYESGFVIDKFPISRPNLTFSTLTVSNMSPEDSSIYLCSVAGVDTEAFFGQGTRLTVV.

This chain uses TRBV28 with TRBJ1-1; D is undetermined. Germline-derived CDR1 and CDR2 are MDHEN and SYDVKM. The CDR3 has 18 amino acids. V lost 4 bases to trimming and J lost 2 bases, with 23 bases between them. CDR3 sequence reads: CASSSYWATGGKNTEAFF. The CDR3 DNA is TGTGCCAGCAGTTCATATTGGGCCACGGGAGGCAAAAACACTGAAGCTTTCTTT.

V usage is TRBV6-4 and J usage is TRBJ1-1; the D is unclear. The CDR3 consists of 16 residues. Germline CDR1 is MRHNA and CDR2 is SNTAGT. V lost 6 bases and J lost 1, with 18 bases in between. The CDR3 sequence: CASSFIGSPTNTEAFF. For the CDR3, the DNA is TGTGCCAGCAGCTTTATTGGTTCACCTACGAACACTGAAGCTTTCTTT.

Details on this clone: Other nucleotide sequences in the sample specify the same CDR3. The rearrangement uses TRBV18 and TRBJ2-1; 14 bases are shared with TRBD2. V trimming: 3 bases; J trimming: 8 bases; junction bases outside the gene matches: 3. The CDR3 is made up of 15 amino acids. The V gene's germline CDR1 is KGHSH and CDR2 LQKENI. For the CDR3, the DNA is TGTGCCAGCTCACCGGGACTAGCGGGAGACGATGAGCAGTTCTTC. This gives the protein CASSPGLAGDDEQFF.

Only one count was recorded for this clone. The J gene is TRBJ2-7, the V gene TRBV7-9, with TRBD2 matching 9 bases. This CDR3 spans 19 amino acids. J gave up 0 bases and V 5 bases, and 17 bases lay outside the gene matches. Germline V gives CDR1 SEHNR, CDR2 FQNEAQ (reference sequence). CDR3 protein: CASSHPVASGNLSSYEQYF. CDR3 bases: TGTGCCAGCAGCCACCCCGTGGCTAGCGGGAATCTGAGCTCCTACGAGCAGTACTTC.

V and J are TRBV2 and TRBJ1-4; D is perhaps TRBD1 (5 bases). V lost 5 bases, J lost 0 bases, and 13 bases lay in between. Germline V lookup: CDR1 SNHLY, CDR2 FYNNEI. The CDR3 runs 16 residues. The CDR3 is CASSRAGIATNEKLFF. CDR3 bases: TGTGCCAGCAGTCGGGCAGGGATCGCAACTAATGAAAAACTGTTTTTT.

This chain connects TRBV7-2 to TRBJ2-2; D perhaps matches TRBD2 (6 bases). The germline V gene encodes CDR1 SGHTA and CDR2 FQGNSA. With 5 bases removed from V and 3 bases from J, the gap between germline ends came to 19 bases. This CDR3 contains 17 residues. CDR3 region: CASSPGRWVIYTGELFF. In DNA, the CDR3 is TGTGCCAGCAGCCCCGGGAGATGGGTCATTTACACCGGGGAGCTGTTTTTT. The complete variable domain, with remaining parts taken from reference TRBV7-2 and TRBJ2-2, reads GAGVSQSPSNKVTEKGKDVELRCDPISGHTALYWYRQSLGQGLEFLIYFQGNSAPDKSGLPSDRFSAERTGGSVSTLTIQRTQQEDSAVYLCASSPGRWVIYTGELFFGEGSRLTVL.

The chain recombines TRBV28 with TRBJ2-3; 7 nucleotides align to TRBD1. This CDR3 comprises 14 residues. CDR1 is MDHEN and CDR2 is SYDVKM in the germline V gene. The V and J ends lost 7 bases and 4 bases, in that order; junction bases with no gene match: 8. In DNA form, the CDR3 reads TGTGCCAGCACCAGAACTACAGGGGCAGATACGCAGTATTTT. Residues: CASTRTTGADTQYF.

The CDR3 region is CASSLRIPATHTQYF. The DNA of the CDR3 is TGCGCCAGCAGCTTACGTATCCCTGCGACTCATACGCAGTATTTT. The chain combines TRBV4-1 with TRBJ2-3, with no clear D. Germline loops: CDR1 MGHRA, CDR2 YSYEKL. The CDR3 is 15 residues long. The ends were cut back, 5 bases at V and 7 bases at J, with 19 bases in the middle.

This rearrangement joins TRBV15 to TRBJ2-7; a weak D match, TRBD1 (5 bases). Per the germline V gene, CDR1 is LNHNV and CDR2 is YYDKDF (reference sequence). This CDR3 contains 14 residues. The germline V and J ends were trimmed by 0 bases and 5 bases, with 11 bases remaining between them. The CDR3 loop is CATSREAGLHEQYF. As DNA, the CDR3 is TGTGCCACCAGCAGAGAAGCAGGGTTGCACGAGCAGTACTTC.

This clone has a count of ten or more. The sample contains more than one DNA sequence encoding this CDR3. The chain employs TRBV29-1 and TRBJ1-4; a weak D match, TRBD1 (6 bases). V was shortened by 1 base and J by 9 bases, with 18 bases between the two germline ends. Per the germline V gene, CDR1 is SQVTM and CDR2 is ANQGSEA. The CDR3 is made up of 15 amino acids. The CDR3 nucleotides are TGCAGCGTTGAAGGCGGGGGGGCAGATTGGAAAAAACTGTTTTTT. Its translation is CSVEGGGADWKKLFF.

This sequence joins TRBV14 and TRBJ2-7; D unresolved. In germline, CDR1 is SGHDN, CDR2 FVKESK. CDR3 length equals 13 residues. The V end was cut by 6 bases, the J end by 3 bases, with 12 bases between. The CDR3 DNA is TGTGCCAGCAGTTATCATGCCGTCTACGAGCAGTACTTC. Residues: CASSYHAVYEQYF.

V is TRBV11-2 and J is TRBJ2-1, with D possibly TRBD2 on 5 matching bases. The CDR3 is made up of 13 amino acids. Germline CDR1 is SGHAT and CDR2 is FQNNGV. V was trimmed by 3 bases and J by 8 bases, leaving 11 bases between them. The CDR3 sequence: CASSFRDSYEQFF. The CDR3 bases are TGTGCCAGCAGCTTCCGGGATAGCTATGAGCAGTTCTTC.

The chain carries TRBV7-9 and TRBJ2-5; D unclear. The ends were cut back, 1 base at V and 11 bases at J, with 11 bases in the middle. Germline CDR1 SEHNR, CDR2 FQNEAQ (reference sequence). The CDR3 spans 12 residues. CDR3 DNA: TGTGCCAGCAGCTTAGAGGTCAATGAGCAGTACTTC. Amino acids: CASSLEVNEQYF.

This chain connects TRBV13 to TRBJ2-7, with 8 bases that match TRBD1. The ends lost 1 base at V and 4 bases at J; junction bases unmatched: 6. CDR3 length: 15 residues. The germline V gene encodes CDR1 PRHDT and CDR2 FYEKMQ (reference sequence). This CDR3 reads CASSLEGQGSYEQYF. The CDR3 DNA sequence: TGTGCCAGCAGCTTAGAAGGACAGGGTAGTTACGAGCAGTACTTC.

The gene calls are TRBV28 and TRBJ2-7, with TRBD2 matching 13 bases. Trimming took 5 bases from V and 3 from J; bases not matched to a gene: 4. The CDR3 length is 15 residues. Germline V lookup: CDR1 MDHEN, CDR2 SYDVKM. Here the CDR3 reads CASSEGLAGNYEQYF. The CDR3 DNA is TGTGCCAGCAGTGAGGGACTAGCGGGGAACTACGAGCAGTACTTC.

V and J are TRBV7-2 and TRBJ2-7, with a weak D call TRBD2 (5 bases). Germline CDR1 reads SGHTA; CDR2 reads FQGNSA. The germline V and J ends were trimmed by 2 bases and 3 bases, with 17 bases remaining between them. This CDR3 has 16 residues. The CDR3 reads CASSLTSLKGGYEQYF. The CDR3 coding sequence is TGTGCCAGCAGCTTAACTTCGCTGAAAGGAGGCTACGAGCAGTACTTC.

This chain connects TRBV15 to TRBJ2-7; D ambiguous. CDR1 and CDR2 from the germline V gene are LNHNV and YYDKDF (reference sequence). This CDR3 has 15 amino acids. Trimming cost V 0 bases and J 6 bases, with 15 bases left between them. CDR3 sequence: CATSRDQDGSSEQYF. CDR3 nucleotide sequence: TGTGCCACCAGCAGAGATCAGGACGGAAGCAGCGAGCAGTACTTC.

The V call is TRBV9, the J call TRBJ2-1; D call uncertain. V dropped 4 bases and J dropped 6 bases, with 17 bases sitting between them. The CDR3 length is 15 residues. Germline lookup yields CDR1 SGDLS and CDR2 YYNGEE. DNA for the CDR3: TGTGCCAGCAGCCTTCGGCCATCGCTCGGCAATGAGCAGTTCTTC. It translates to CASSLRPSLGNEQFF.

A single count supports this clone. This rearrangement joins TRBV11-3 to TRBJ2-2, with a possible D match to TRBD1 (5 bases). The V end lost 1 base, the J end lost 0 bases, and 15 bases lay between the germline ends. The germline CDR1 and CDR2 sequences are SGHNT and YENEEA. The CDR3 is 18 residues long. CDR3: CASSLVQGVNSNTGELFF. CDR3 DNA: TGTGCCAGCAGCTTAGTCCAGGGTGTCAATTCGAACACCGGGGAGCTGTTTTTT.

The chain has TRBV5-4 and TRBJ2-5; TRBD2 is a possible D gene (6 bases). This CDR3 contains 13 residues. Per the germline V gene, CDR1 is SGHNT and CDR2 is YYREEE (reference sequence). Trimming cost V 3 bases and J 3 bases, with 9 bases left between them. DNA for the CDR3: TGTGCCAGCAGCTCCGTAGCGGAAGAGACCCAGTACTTC. Its translation: CASSSVAEETQYF.

In this sample, this clone is medium-sized. The sample has other DNA sequences that encode this CDR3 too. The chain couples TRBV6-1 to TRBJ2-7; D is possibly TRBD2 (5 bases). V lost 5 bases, J lost 7 bases, and 15 bases lay in between. The length of the CDR3 is 13 residues. Germline assignment: CDR1 MNHNS and CDR2 SASEGT. CDR3 bases: TGTGCCAGCAGTTCCGGACTTCTCGGGGAGCAGTACTTC. Amino acids: CASSSGLLGEQYF.

The rearrangement links TRBV14 to TRBJ1-1; unclear D gene. CDR1 and CDR2 from the germline V gene are SGHDN and FVKESK. The CDR3 has 13 residues. Trimming shortened V by 4 bases and J by 9 bases, and 15 bases separated the two germline ends. CDR3 sequence reads: CASSPSNARKAFF. For the CDR3, the DNA is TGTGCCAGCAGCCCTTCCAACGCGAGGAAAGCTTTCTTT.

The chain combines TRBV19 with TRBJ1-1, with a tentative D call TRBD1 (6 bases). Trimming cost V 0 bases and J 5 bases, with 22 bases left between them. The germline gives CDR1 LNHDA, CDR2 SQIVND (reference sequence). This CDR3 is 18 amino acids long. In DNA form, the CDR3 reads TGTGCCAGTAGTATAGATCTTGTGTTGGGGGGGCGCGGGACTGAAGCTTTCTTT. This sequence encodes CASSIDLVLGGRGTEAFF.